Below are 25 T cell receptor beta chains sequenced from a single sample in a study of T cell clonality in common variable immunodeficiency. Sequenced by immunoSEQ multiplex PCR; TCRdb stores in-frame clones only, minus some. This sample carries tens of thousands of clones and no singletons, and roughly 4% goes to the top ten. The source material was peripheral blood mononuclear cells. The receptors stem from a person aged 18 to 70 in good health.

This clone was detected many times. The read ends 3 residues shy of where the CDR3 ends; the end is completed using the germline J gene. The V and J genes are TRBV12-3 or TRBV12-4 and TRBJ1-6; maybe TRBD1 (6 bases). Trimming took off 6 bases at V and 8 bases at J, with 11 bases between the two ends. The CDR3 is 13 residues long. The CDR3 bases that were read are TGTGCCAGCAGCGAGGACAGCTATTCACCC. It specifies CASSEDSYSP. The CDR3 in its entirety is CASSEDSYSPLHF.

This clone was seen many times. The CDR3 end is not reached by the read, which stops 3 residues before it; the germline J gene fills it in. V usage is TRBV30 and J usage is TRBJ2-7; weak D call: TRBD1 (6 bases). The V and J ends lost 6 bases and 1 base respectively, with 22 bases between them. The CDR3 sequence is 16 residues long. Germline V gene lookup returns CDR1 GTSNPN and CDR2 SVGIG (reference sequence). The sequenced CDR3 bases are TGTGCCTGCCACCCGGGTGGGACATCGCCTTCCTACGAG. This encodes CACHPGGTSPSYE. The whole CDR3 sequence is CACHPGGTSPSYEQYF.

The table lists this clone with many counts. The CDR3 end is not reached by the read, which stops 3 residues before it; the germline J gene fills it in. The chain carries TRBV11-2 and TRBJ1-6, with D possibly TRBD1 on 5 matching bases. Looked up from germline, CDR1 is SGHAT and CDR2 is FQNNGV. CDR3 length equals 14 residues. The V gene lost 5 bases and the J gene lost 10 bases, with 15 bases spanning the gap. The CDR3 DNA, read in part, is TGTGCCAGCAGCCAACTTACACAGGAGTCACCC. This sequence encodes CASSQLTQESP. The complete CDR3 sequence is CASSQLTQESPLHF. The variable domain in full, with the rest retrieved from reference TRBV11-2 and TRBJ1-6, is EAGVAQSPRYKIIEKRQSVAFWCNPISGHATLYWYQQILGQGPKLLIQFQNNGVVDDSQLPKDRFSAERLKGVDSTLKIQPAKLEDSAVYLCASSQLTQESPLHFGNGTRLTVT.

This clone came up many times. Sequencing ends 3 residues short of the CDR3 end; the germline J gene provides the rest. The rearrangement uses TRBV5-6 and TRBJ1-5, with 7 bases aligning to TRBD1. Germline-derived CDR1 and CDR2 are SGHDT and YYEEEE. The CDR3 extends over 15 amino acids. V was clipped by 3 bases and J by 6 bases; unmatched bases: 9. Partial CDR3 DNA: TGTGCCAGCAGCTATTCCGGGAGGGACAGTCAGCCC. Amino acids: CASSYSGRDSQP. The whole CDR3 protein is CASSYSGRDSQPQHF.

There are a few counts of this clone. Read coverage stops 3 residues before the CDR3 terminus; the germline J gene supplies the remainder. The J gene is TRBJ1-2, the V gene TRBV19; D is unresolved. The CDR3 spans 15 residues. Germline V gives CDR1 LNHDA, CDR2 SQIVND (reference sequence). The DNA read from the CDR3 is TGTGCCAGTAGTAAACACCCGCCCTTTTACTACGAC. This sequence encodes CASSKHPPFYYD. The full CDR3 is CASSKHPPFYYDYTF.

Regarding this clone: The read falls 3 residues short of the CDR3 end, and the missing part is taken from the germline J gene. The V and J genes are TRBV11-2 and TRBJ1-1; 7 bases are a match to TRBD1. The CDR3 covers 14 residues. Germline trimming cut 8 bases from V and 1 base from J; bases unmatched to any gene: 7. Looked up from germline, CDR1 is SGHAT and CDR2 is FQNNGV. The CDR3 DNA, read in part, is TGTGCCAGCGGCCCTAGACAGGGGAACACTGAA. Protein product: CASGPRQGNTE. The full-length CDR3 reads as CASGPRQGNTEAFF.

This clone was counted many times. Read coverage stops 3 residues before the CDR3 terminus; the germline J gene supplies the remainder. The rearrangement uses TRBV5-1 and TRBJ2-1, with 9 bases matching TRBD2. CDR3 length: 15 residues. Germline assignment: CDR1 SGHRS and CDR2 YFSETQ. After removal of 4 bases from V and 8 bases from J, the junction contained 10 bases not matched to a gene. CDR3 DNA, as far as it was read: TGCGCCAGCAGCGAACTAGCGGGTCGGGGCTATGAG. Translation gives CASSELAGRGYE. The CDR3 as a whole reads CASSELAGRGYEQFF.

This clone came up many times. Read data end 3 residues before the CDR3 end; the end is taken from the germline J gene. The V call is TRBV20-1, the J call TRBJ1-1; maybe TRBD1 (6 bases). Germline CDR1 DFQATT, CDR2 SNEGSKA (reference sequence). V shed 1 base and J shed 4 bases, with 13 bases lying between them. The CDR3 is 14 amino acids. Partial CDR3 DNA: TGCAGTGCTAGAGGCGGGGGCTGGAGCACTGAA. This sequence encodes CSARGGGWSTE. The whole CDR3 reads CSARGGGWSTEAFF.

This clone was observed many times. The read comes to an end 3 residues before the CDR3 does, leaving the germline J gene to fill in the end. The gene calls are TRBV5-4 and TRBJ1-2, with no clear D. Germline-derived CDR1 and CDR2 are SGHNT and YYREEE (reference sequence). The CDR3 spans 15 residues. Trimming took off 6 bases at V and 5 bases at J, with 20 bases between the two ends. The CDR3 sequence: CASTWKGGGGYGYTF. The sequenced CDR3 bases are TGTGCCAGCACCTGGAAGGGTGGAGGAGGATATGGC. The whole variable domain, filled in from reference TRBV5-4 and TRBJ1-2, reads ETGVTQSPTHLIKTRGQQVTLRCSSQSGHNTVSWYQQALGQGPQFIFQYYREEENGRGNFPPRFSGLQFPNYSSELNVNALELDDSALYLCASTWKGGGGYGYTFGSGTRLTVV.

This clone came up many times. From the germline J gene comes the end of the CDR3, since the read stops 3 residues before it. The rearrangement uses TRBV10-1 and TRBJ2-2; 13 bases match TRBD2. Germline loops: CDR1 WNHNN, CDR2 SYGVQD (reference sequence). V trimming: 3 bases; J trimming: 4 bases; junction bases outside the gene matches: 5. The CDR3 is made up of 17 amino acids. Partial CDR3 DNA: TGCGCCAGCAGTGACAGGACTAGCGGGAGTAGCACCGGGGAG. It is translated as CASSDRTSGSSTGE. From start to end, the CDR3 is CASSDRTSGSSTGELFF.

The table lists this clone with many counts. The observed sequence ends 3 residues before the CDR3 terminus, with the missing tail filled in from the germline J gene. This chain links TRBV20-1 with TRBJ2-3, with 15 bases fitting TRBD2. The trim removed 8 bases at V and 0 bases at J, leaving 9 bases unmatched. Germline CDR1 DFQATT, CDR2 SNEGSKA (reference sequence). The CDR3 has 17 amino acids. The CDR3 here is CSTLGLAGGGSTDTQYF. The DNA read from the CDR3 is TGCAGTACCCTGGGACTAGCGGGGGGCGGGAGCACAGATACG.

Many counts were recorded for this clone. The read ends 3 residues shy of where the CDR3 ends; the end is completed using the germline J gene. The chain joins TRBV2 to TRBJ1-1; TRBD1 aligns across 7 bases. With V trimmed by 7 bases and J by 6 bases, 5 bases remained unmatched. The CDR3 runs 12 residues. Germline CDR1 is SNHLY and CDR2 is FYNNEI. CDR3 DNA, as far as it was read: TGTGCCAGCACCCCAGGACAGGCTGAA. Translation gives CASTPGQAE. Given in full, the CDR3 is CASTPGQAEAFF.

This clone was recorded at least ten times. CDR3 residues: CASSLGGGNTEAFF. The part of the CDR3 DNA that was read is TGTGCCAGCAGCTTAGGAGGTGGCAACACTGAA. The V call is TRBV7-2, the J call TRBJ1-1, with unresolved D. Coverage ceases 3 residues before the CDR3 finishes, and the germline J gene fills in the end. Germline assignment: CDR1 SGHTA and CDR2 FQGNSA. V was clipped by 1 base and J by 2 bases, with 8 bases between them. The CDR3 covers 14 residues.

This clone was counted ten times or more. The CDR3 is cut off 3 residues early in the read; its end comes from the germline J gene. This rearrangement joins TRBV29-1 to TRBJ1-2; D gene uncertain. V dropped 0 bases and J dropped 7 bases, with 9 bases sitting between them. Germline CDR1 reads SQVTM; CDR2 reads ANQGSEA. The CDR3 contains 12 residues. The CDR3 bases that were read are TGCAGCGTTGAAGATTTTCGCGGTGGC. It specifies CSVEDFRGG. The complete CDR3 sequence is CSVEDFRGGYTF.

This clone was detected ten times or more. A read error may account for a junction end that differs from germline. The CDR3 end falls 3 residues outside the read, so it is completed with the germline J gene. Other DNA sequences within the sample encode an identical CDR3. The chain is built from TRBV4-2 and TRBJ1-3; D is unclear. There are 14 residues in the CDR3. Germline V lookup: CDR1 LGHNA, CDR2 YNFKEQ. The CDR3 loop is CASSQAGGGNTIYF. CDR3 bases read: TGCGCCAGCAGCCAAGCCGGCGGTGGAAACACC.

This clone has at least ten counts. Coverage ceases 3 residues before the CDR3 finishes, and the germline J gene fills in the end. The chain combines TRBV20-1 with TRBJ2-3; D possibly corresponds to TRBD2 (6 bases). The CDR3 is 13 residues long. The germline CDR1 and CDR2 sequences are DFQATT and SNEGSKA (reference sequence). The sequenced CDR3 bases are TGCAGTGCTAGAGGGCAGGGAGGTGAGACG. Protein: CSARGQGGET. The entire CDR3 protein reads CSARGQGGETQYF.

The sample holds many counts of this clone. The read falls 3 residues short of the CDR3 end, and the missing part is taken from the germline J gene. The V and J genes are TRBV19 and TRBJ1-2; TRBD1 matches at 7 bases. The CDR3 has 14 amino acids. CDR1 is LNHDA and CDR2 is SQIVND in the germline V gene (reference sequence). CDR3: CATLPTGEGWGYTF. CDR3 DNA, as far as it was read: TGTGCCACCCTTCCTACAGGGGAGGGATGGGGC.

This clone was observed many times. Read data end 3 residues before the CDR3 end; the end is taken from the germline J gene. The sample holds other DNA sequences that translate to the same CDR3. The chain uses TRBV7-2 and TRBJ2-2, with 12 bases lining up with TRBD2. J lost 8 bases, V lost 9 bases, and 10 bases had no gene match. Germline lookup yields CDR1 SGHTA and CDR2 FQGNSA. The CDR3 is 15 amino acids. CDR3 in amino acids: CARGGLAGGTGELFF. The part of the CDR3 DNA that was read is TGTGCCAGAGGAGGGCTAGCGGGAGGGACTGGGGAG. Based on the CDR3 plus reference TRBV7-2 and TRBJ2-2, the full variable domain is GAGVSQSPSNKVTEKGKDVELRCDPISGHTALYWYRQSLGQGLEFLIYFQGNSAPDKSGLPSDRFSAERTGGSVSTLTIQRTQQEDSAVYLCARGGLAGGTGELFFGEGSRLTVL.

The sample holds many counts of this clone. The sequenced fragment ends 3 residues before the CDR3 boundary, so the rest is inferred from the germline J gene. The chain employs TRBV18 and TRBJ2-3; TRBD2 is a possible D gene (6 bases). Germline CDR1 is KGHSH and CDR2 is LQKENI. V lost 4 bases and J 0 bases, leaving 11 bases between the germline ends. CDR3 length: 15 residues. Incomplete CDR3 DNA: TGTGCCAGCTCACTTAGCGGAGAAAGCACAGATACG. Residues: CASSLSGESTDT. The whole CDR3 protein is CASSLSGESTDTQYF.

This clone was counted a few times. Here the CDR3 reads CASSLGGDTIYF. CDR3 bases read: TGTGCCAGCAGCTTAGGGGGGGACACC. The chain carries TRBV7-2 and TRBJ1-3, with D possibly matching TRBD1 (5 bases). The sequenced fragment ends 3 residues before the CDR3 boundary, so the rest is inferred from the germline J gene. The V and J ends lost 1 base and 8 bases respectively, with 6 bases between them. There are 12 residues in the CDR3. Germline CDR1 and CDR2: SGHTA and FQGNSA.

This clone appeared many times. The read halts 3 residues ahead of the CDR3 end, with the missing end drawn from the germline J gene. The rearrangement links TRBV2 to TRBJ1-1; TRBD1 agrees at 8 bases. Trimming removed 3 bases from V and 7 bases from J; junction bases left unmatched: 7. The V gene's germline CDR1 is SNHLY and CDR2 FYNNEI. CDR3 length: 14 residues. CDR3 bases read: TGTGCCAGCAGTGATTCCAATGACAGGGGTGAA. Encoded protein: CASSDSNDRGE. The entire CDR3 protein is CASSDSNDRGEAFF.

This clone was observed a few times. The sequenced fragment ends 3 residues before the CDR3 boundary, so the rest is inferred from the germline J gene. The chain recombines TRBV19 with TRBJ2-3; D not certain. Per germline, CDR1 LNHDA and CDR2 SQIVND (reference sequence). The CDR3 runs 16 residues. The CDR3 bases that were read are TGTGCCAGTAGTATAGTCCGGATACTTAGCAATCAGCCG. As protein: CASSIVRILSNQP. The CDR3 reads in full as CASSIVRILSNQPQYF.

Many counts were recorded for this clone. The read comes to an end 3 residues before the CDR3 does, leaving the germline J gene to fill in the end. The chain carries TRBV7-9 and TRBJ1-6; D gene unclear. The CDR3 length is 13 residues. Trimming cost V 5 bases and J 7 bases, with 9 bases left between them. The germline V gene has CDR1 SEHNR and CDR2 FQNEAQ (reference sequence). The CDR3 protein is CASSRMSNSPLHF. The part of the CDR3 DNA that was read is TGTGCCAGCAGCCGTATGTCGAATTCACCC.

In its sample, this clone was seen many times. The read halts 3 residues ahead of the CDR3 end, with the missing end drawn from the germline J gene. The chain combines TRBV20-1 with TRBJ2-6; D remains unclear. Germline CDR1 is DFQATT and CDR2 is SNEGSKA (reference sequence). The CDR3 is made up of 15 amino acids. V lost 0 bases and J 0 bases, leaving 6 bases between the germline ends. The CDR3 reads CSARDANSGANVLTF. Incomplete CDR3 DNA: TGCAGTGCTAGAGATGCGAACTCTGGGGCCAACGTC.

This clone was counted between two and nine times. One end of the junction varies from germline; a read error may be responsible. The sequence runs out 3 residues before the end of the CDR3; the remainder is reconstructed from the germline J gene. Other DNA sequences in this sample translate to the same CDR3. V gene TRBV13 combines with J gene TRBJ1-3, with TRBD1 matching 7 bases. The CDR3 is made up of 17 amino acids. Germline V gene lookup returns CDR1 PRHDT and CDR2 FYEKMQ (reference sequence). This CDR3 is CASSLSPLTGRGNTIYF. CDR3 DNA, as far as it was read: TGTGCCAGCAGCTTATCACCTTTGACAGGGAGGGGAAACACT.